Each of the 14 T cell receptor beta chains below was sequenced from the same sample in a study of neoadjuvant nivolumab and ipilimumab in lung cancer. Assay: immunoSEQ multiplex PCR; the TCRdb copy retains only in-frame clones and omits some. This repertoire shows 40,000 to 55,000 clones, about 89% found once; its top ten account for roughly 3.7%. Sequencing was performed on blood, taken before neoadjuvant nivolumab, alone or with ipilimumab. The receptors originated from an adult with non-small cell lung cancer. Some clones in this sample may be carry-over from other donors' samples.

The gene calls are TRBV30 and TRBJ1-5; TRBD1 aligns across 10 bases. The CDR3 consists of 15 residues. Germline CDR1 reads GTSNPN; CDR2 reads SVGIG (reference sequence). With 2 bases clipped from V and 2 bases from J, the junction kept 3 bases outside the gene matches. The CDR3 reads CAWSKGQGRNQPQHF. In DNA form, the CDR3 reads TGTGCCTGGAGTAAGGGACAGGGGCGCAATCAGCCCCAGCATTTT. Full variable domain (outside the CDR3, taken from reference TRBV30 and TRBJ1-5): SQTIHQWPATLVQPVGSPLSLECTVEGTSNPNLYWYRQAAGRGLQLLFYSVGIGQISSEVPQNLSASRPQDRQFILSSKKLLLSDSGFYLCAWSKGQGRNQPQHFGDGTRLSIL.

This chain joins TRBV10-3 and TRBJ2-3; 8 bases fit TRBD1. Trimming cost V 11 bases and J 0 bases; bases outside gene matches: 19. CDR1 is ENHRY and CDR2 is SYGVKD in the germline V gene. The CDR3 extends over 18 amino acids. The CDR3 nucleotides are TGTGCCGTCAAAGCCGGGACAGGAATAACGACCAGCACAGATACGCAGTATTTT. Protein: CAVKAGTGITTSTDTQYF.

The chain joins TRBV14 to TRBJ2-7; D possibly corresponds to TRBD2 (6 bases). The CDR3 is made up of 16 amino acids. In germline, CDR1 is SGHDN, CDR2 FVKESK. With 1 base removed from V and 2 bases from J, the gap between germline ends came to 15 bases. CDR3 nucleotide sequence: TGTGCCAGCAGCCAAGGGGCCCGGGACTCGCCCTACGAGCAGTACTTC. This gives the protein CASSQGARDSPYEQYF.

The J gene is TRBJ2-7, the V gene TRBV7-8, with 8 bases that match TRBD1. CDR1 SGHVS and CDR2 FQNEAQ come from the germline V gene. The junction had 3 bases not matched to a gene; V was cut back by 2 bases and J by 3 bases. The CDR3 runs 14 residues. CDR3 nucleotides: TGTGCCAGCAGCTTACGACAGGGGATCTACGAGCAGTACTTC. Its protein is CASSLRQGIYEQYF.

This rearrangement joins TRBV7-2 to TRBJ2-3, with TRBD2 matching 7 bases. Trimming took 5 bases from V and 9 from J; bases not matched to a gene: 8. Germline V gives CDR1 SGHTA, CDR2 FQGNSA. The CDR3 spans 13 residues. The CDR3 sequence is CASSLYRLATQYF. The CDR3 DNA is TGTGCCAGCAGCCTCTATCGACTAGCCACGCAGTATTTT. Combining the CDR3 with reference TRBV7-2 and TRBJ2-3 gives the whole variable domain GAGVSQSPSNKVTEKGKDVELRCDPISGHTALYWYRQSLGQGLEFLIYFQGNSAPDKSGLPSDRFSAERTGGSVSTLTIQRTQQEDSAVYLCASSLYRLATQYFGPGTRLTVL.

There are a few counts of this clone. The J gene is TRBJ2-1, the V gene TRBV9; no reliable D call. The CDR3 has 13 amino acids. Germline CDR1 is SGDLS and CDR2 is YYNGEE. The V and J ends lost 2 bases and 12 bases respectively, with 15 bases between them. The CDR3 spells CASSVNVEGRQFF. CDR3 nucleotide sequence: TGTGCCAGCAGCGTGAATGTTGAAGGGCGGCAGTTCTTC.

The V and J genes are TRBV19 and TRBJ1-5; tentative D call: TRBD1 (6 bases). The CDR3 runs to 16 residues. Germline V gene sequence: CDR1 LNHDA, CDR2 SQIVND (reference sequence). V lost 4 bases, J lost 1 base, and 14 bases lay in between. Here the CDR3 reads CASSRVGQGSNQPQHF. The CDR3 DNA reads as TGTGCCAGTAGTAGGGTCGGGCAGGGGAGCAATCAGCCCCAGCATTTT.

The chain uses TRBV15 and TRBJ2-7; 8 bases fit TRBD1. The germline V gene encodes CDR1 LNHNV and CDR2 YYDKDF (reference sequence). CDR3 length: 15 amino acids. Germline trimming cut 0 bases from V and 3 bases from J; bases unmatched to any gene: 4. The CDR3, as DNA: TGTGCCACCAGCAGAGATACGGACAGGGTCTACGAGCAGTACTTC. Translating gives CATSRDTDRVYEQYF.

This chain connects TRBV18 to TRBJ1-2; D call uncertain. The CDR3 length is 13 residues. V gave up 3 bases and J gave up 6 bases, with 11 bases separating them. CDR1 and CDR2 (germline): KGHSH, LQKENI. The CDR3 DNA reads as TGTGCCAGCTCACCCCACCCGGATAATGGCTACACCTTC. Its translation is CASSPHPDNGYTF. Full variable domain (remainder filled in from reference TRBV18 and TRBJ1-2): NAGVMQNPRHLVRRRGQEARLRCSPMKGHSHVYWYRQLPEEGLKFMVYLQKENIIDESGMPKERFSAEFPKEGPSILRIQQVVRGDSAAYFCASSPHPDNGYTFGSGTRLTVV.

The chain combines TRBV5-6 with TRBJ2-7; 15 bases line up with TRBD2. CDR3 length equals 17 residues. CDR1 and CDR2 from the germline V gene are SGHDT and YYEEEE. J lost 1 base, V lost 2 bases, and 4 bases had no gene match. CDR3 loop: CASSFRTSGRASYEQYF. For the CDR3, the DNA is TGTGCCAGCAGCTTTAGGACTAGCGGGAGGGCATCCTACGAGCAGTACTTC. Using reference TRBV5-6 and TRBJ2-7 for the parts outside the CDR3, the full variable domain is DAGVTQSPTHLIKTRGQQVTLRCSPKSGHDTVSWYQQALGQGPQFIFQYYEEEERQRGNFPDRFSGHQFPNYSSELNVNALLLGDSALYLCASSFRTSGRASYEQYFGPGTRLTVT.

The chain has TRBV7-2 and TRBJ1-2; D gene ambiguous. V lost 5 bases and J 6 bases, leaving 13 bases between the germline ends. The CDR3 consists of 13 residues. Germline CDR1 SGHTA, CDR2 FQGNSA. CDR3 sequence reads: CASSMALVNGYTF. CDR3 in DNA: TGTGCCAGCAGCATGGCCCTCGTTAATGGCTACACCTTC.

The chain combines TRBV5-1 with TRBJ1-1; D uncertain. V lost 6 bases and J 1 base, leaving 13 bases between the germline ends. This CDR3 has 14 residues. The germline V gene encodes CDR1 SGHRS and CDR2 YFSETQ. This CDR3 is CASTLGYGNTEAFF. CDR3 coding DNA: TGCGCCAGCACCCTCGGCTATGGGAACACTGAAGCTTTCTTT.

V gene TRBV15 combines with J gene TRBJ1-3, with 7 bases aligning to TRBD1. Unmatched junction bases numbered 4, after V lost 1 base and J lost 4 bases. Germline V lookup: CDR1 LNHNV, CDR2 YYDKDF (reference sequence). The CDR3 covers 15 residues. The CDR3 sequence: CATSRGQGSGNTIYF. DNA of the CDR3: TGTGCCACCAGCAGAGGACAGGGATCCGGAAACACCATATATTTT.

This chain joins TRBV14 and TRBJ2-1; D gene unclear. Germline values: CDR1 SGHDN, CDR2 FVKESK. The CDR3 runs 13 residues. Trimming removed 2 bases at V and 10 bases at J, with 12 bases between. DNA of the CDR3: TGTGCCAGCAGCCAAATGCTAGTCGACGAGCAGTTCTTC. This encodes CASSQMLVDEQFF.